The sequence of this TCR beta chain was determined in a study of post-analysis software for immune sequencing data. Study summary: The disease courses spanned relapsing-remitting, secondary progressive and progressive-relapsing forms of multiple sclerosis. Study results and limitations: Comparison of patients with controls showed about 5 TRBV segments more frequent in patients, TRBV5-6, TRBV5-1 and TRBV20-1 among them. Those with multiple sclerosis, the patient group, showed significantly lower normalized Chao1 diversity than controls.

This clonotype was counted between two and nine times. Antigen specificity is unknown. V lost 5 bases and J 7 bases, leaving 17 bases between the germline ends. The length of the CDR3 is 15 residues. CDR1 and CDR2 (germline): KGHDR, SFDVKD. Unique molecular identifiers tagged the TCR beta cDNA libraries. Between roughly 1 and 10 million T cells gave rise to 500,000 to 600,000 cDNA molecules. Via MiXCR, TCRdb re-called the PCR reads, giving one row per CDR3 protein. The sample consists of about 430,000 distinct CDR3 sequences, 30% to 40% of them appearing once. The receptor's source is a girl aged 2 to 9 with multiple sclerosis. This sequence joins TRBV24-1 and TRBJ2-1; D tentatively fits TRBD1 or TRBD2 (6 bases each). Sequences were obtained from blood. The CDR3 here is CATSAGGRVENEQFF. The CDR3 DNA reads as TGTGCCACCAGTGCCGGGGGCAGGGTTGAGAATGAGCAGTTCTTC.